The 2 T cell receptor beta chains below were found in one sample sequenced in a study of PD-L1 blockade in urothelial cancer. Libraries were prepared by immunoSEQ multiplex PCR; TCRdb keeps only in-frame clonotypes and omits some of them. The repertoire holds tens of thousands of clones, with 75% to 85% as singletons. The time point was: pretreatment peripheral blood. Sample: PBMCs, taken around atezolizumab (anti-PD-L1) treatment. These receptors came from a man between 50 and 59 years old with urothelial cancer.

This clone was observed once. The V gene is TRBV19, the J gene TRBJ2-7, with 14 bases lining up with TRBD2. Germline trimming cut 7 bases from V and 3 bases from J; bases unmatched to any gene: 2. Germline CDR1 is LNHDA and CDR2 is SQIVND (reference sequence). The CDR3 is made up of 14 amino acids. The CDR3 here is CASMGLAGDYEQYF. The CDR3 region has the DNA TGTGCCAGTATGGGACTAGCGGGAGACTACGAGCAGTACTTC. The full variable domain, with the rest looked up from reference TRBV19 and TRBJ2-7, is DGGITQSPKYLFRKEGQNVTLSCEQNLNHDAMYWYRQDPGQGLRLIYYSQIVNDFQKGDIAEGYSVSREKKESFPLTVTSAQKNPTAFYLCASMGLAGDYEQYFGPGTRLTVT.

The gene calls are TRBV20-1 and TRBJ1-1, with 7 bases fitting TRBD1. Unmatched junction bases numbered 8, after V lost 6 bases and J lost 10 bases. Germline values: CDR1 DFQATT, CDR2 SNEGSKA (reference sequence). The CDR3 consists of 11 residues. The CDR3 reads CSAQTGRGAFF. DNA of the CDR3: TGCAGTGCACAGACAGGGAGAGGAGCTTTCTTT.